This TCR beta chain was captured by sequencing in a study of HIV-infected children after antiretroviral therapy interruption. About the research overall: Children had CD4+ above 500, viral load below 50 copies/ml, either treatment arm. For the interruption arm, samples span week 0 through about 3 years after study end.

General study points: By the end of treatment interruption, naive CD4+ clonality (Gini) increased.

CDR1 and CDR2 from the germline V gene are LNHDA and SQIVND (reference sequence). The length of the CDR3 is 15 residues. With 6 bases clipped from V and 4 bases from J, the junction kept 6 bases outside the gene matches. This clonotype was seen repeatedly, ten times or more. Its antigen is as yet unknown. The TCR library was built from RNA with a 3' RACE protocol and unique molecular identifiers. TCRdb redid the calling of the 3' RACE reads with MiXCR, one entry per CDR3 protein. The table has some 90,000 distinct CDR3 sequences, about 6.9% seen once. Treatment in this sample: PENTA 11 planned treatment interruption arm or continuous ART arm. Naive CD4+ CD45RA+ CD45RO- T cells were sorted from thawed PBMCs.

The starting material was CD45RA+ CD4+ T cells from PBMCs, pooled from several time points, obtained from a donor given antiretroviral therapy, either interrupted or continuous. Stated subset: naive CD4+ CD45RA+ CD45RO- T cells. V usage is TRBV19 and J usage is TRBJ2-1, with 10 bases matching TRBD1. The clonotype was recovered from a pool of human donors with HIV. Here the CDR3 reads CASSLPGQGYNEQFF. The DNA for the CDR3 is TGTGCCAGTAGCCTGCCGGGACAGGGGTACAATGAGCAGTTCTTC.